Below are 2 T cell receptor beta chains sequenced from a single sample in a study of cytomegalovirus exposure and HLA in healthy donors. PCR used 60 Vbeta primers and 13 Jbeta primers. Profiling relied on immunoSEQ multiplex PCR, and the TCRdb table lists in-frame clones only, not all of them. Of about 90,000 clones listed, roughly 72% were seen once; the top ten hold 20% to 25%. The sequenced material came from PBMCs. These receptors were obtained from a man aged 25 to 45 in good health and CMV-seropositive.

J is TRBJ1-4 and V is TRBV6-1; the D is unclear. CDR1 and CDR2 from the germline V gene are MNHNS and SASEGT. CDR3 size: 15 residues. Trimming took 5 bases from V and 1 from J, leaving 11 bases between them. The CDR3 nucleotides are TGTGCCAGCAGTTCTCCGCGGCAAACTAATGAAAAACTGTTTTTT. Amino acid sequence: CASSSPRQTNEKLFF.

The chain has TRBV7-9 and TRBJ1-1; D unresolved. The CDR3 consists of 14 residues. The V gene's germline CDR1 is SEHNR and CDR2 FQNEAQ (reference sequence). The V end lost 7 bases, the J end lost 3 bases, and 15 bases lay between the germline ends. As DNA, the CDR3 is TGTGCCAGCACCCCGGGTGGTAGTGACACTGAAGCTTTCTTT. It yields the protein CASTPGGSDTEAFF.